This T cell receptor (beta chain) was recovered during a study of T-cell memory formation after mild COVID-19. Overall study context: There were largely donor-specific TCR clusters.

The sample holds a few counts of this clonotype. TCRdb analysed the 5' RACE reads with MiXCR anew, one entry per CDR3 protein. This table holds under 700,000 distinct CDR3 sequences, roughly 20% found once. The germline V gene encodes CDR1 KGHSH and CDR2 LQKENI. The CDR3 extends over 14 amino acids. The ends were cut back, 5 bases at V and 7 bases at J, with 15 bases in the middle. The TCR was taken from an adult woman who had mild COVID-19 (a few samples of this study predate the infection). Cell type and time point are not known. Sequencing was done on a sample of PBMCs or a T cell subset sorted from them (not recorded which). This rearrangement joins TRBV18 to TRBJ2-1, with D perhaps matching TRBD1 (5 bases). The CDR3 here is CASSSSGAQNEQFF. CDR3 in DNA: TGTGCCAGCTCATCTTCTGGGGCCCAAAATGAGCAGTTCTTC.